Listed here are 21 T cell receptor beta chains from one sample, sequenced in a study of blood T cell repertoires in COVID-19 (dated by TCRdb to 2018 to 2021). The library was made by the immunoSEQ multiplex PCR assay. TCRdb's version of the immuneACCESS table is confined to in-frame rearrangements and falls short of the full clone set. An unresolved V gene accounts for under half of the shortfall where checked; the remainder is of unknown origin. The sample profile shows some 200,000 clones; approximately 85% of them were found once. Clones ranked in the top ten supply less than 6% of the sample. The sequenced sample consisted of peripheral blood. These receptors originate from a woman between 65 and 79 years old with COVID-19, enrolled during active disease.

V gene TRBV20-1 combines with J gene TRBJ1-5; D is possibly TRBD1 (5 bases). The CDR3 has 15 residues. Trimming removed 3 bases from V and 3 bases from J, with 15 bases in between. Germline CDR1 is DFQATT and CDR2 is SNEGSKA (reference sequence). The CDR3 DNA follows: TGCAGTGCTAGTGAGGGCAGGGCGTTCAATCAGCCCCAGCATTTT. Translation gives CSASEGRAFNQPQHF.

The V and J genes are TRBV3-1 (or the pseudogene TRBV3-2) and TRBJ2-4, with TRBD2 identical over 7 bases. Germline V gene lookup returns CDR1 LGHDT and CDR2 YNNKEL (reference sequence). This CDR3 is built from 15 residues. Trimming removed 3 bases from V and 2 bases from J; junction bases left unmatched: 4. The chain's CDR3 is CASSQGGLTKNIQYF. The CDR3 bases are TGTGCCAGCAGCCAGGGAGGGTTAACCAAAAACATTCAGTACTTC.

The V call is TRBV25-1, the J call TRBJ2-1; D may be TRBD1 (7 bases). Per the germline V gene, CDR1 is MGHDK and CDR2 is SYGVNS. V shed 7 bases and J shed 4 bases, with 17 bases lying between them. This CDR3 comprises 15 residues. The CDR3: CASTPTGAGYNEQFF. As DNA, the CDR3 is TGTGCCAGCACCCCCACAGGGGCGGGGTACAATGAGCAGTTCTTC.

The chain employs TRBV18 and TRBJ2-3; a possible D gene is TRBD2 (6 bases). The CDR3 extends over 13 amino acids. V was pared by 6 bases and J by 2 bases, with 9 bases between. Per germline, CDR1 KGHSH and CDR2 LQKENI. The CDR3 bases are TGTGCCAGCTCGGGGGGATCCACAGATACGCAGTATTTT. Translating it yields CASSGGSTDTQYF.

The chain carries TRBV28 and TRBJ1-6; the match to TRBD1 covers 9 bases. Trimming at V came to 7 bases and at J to 10 bases, leaving 14 bases not matched to a gene. The CDR3 sequence is 16 residues long. Germline lookup yields CDR1 MDHEN and CDR2 SYDVKM. The CDR3 here is CASTTNSGTGRSPLHF. In DNA, the CDR3 is TGTGCCAGCACCACTAACTCCGGGACAGGGAGATCACCCCTCCACTTT. Full variable domain (remainder filled in from reference TRBV28 and TRBJ1-6): DVKVTQSSRYLVKRTGEKVFLECVQDMDHENMFWYRQDPGLGLRLIYFSYDVKMKEKGDIPEGYSVSREKKERFSLILESASTNQTSMYLCASTTNSGTGRSPLHFGNGTRLTVT.

The chain joins TRBV7-8 to TRBJ1-2, with 7 bases lining up with TRBD1. This CDR3 spans 14 amino acids. V shed 5 bases and J 2 bases; nucleotides not matched to a gene: 5. The germline gives CDR1 SGHVS, CDR2 FQNEAQ. The CDR3 nucleotides are TGTGCCAGCAGCGGCCTGGGACAGAACTATGGCTACACCTTC. It translates to CASSGLGQNYGYTF.

The rearrangement uses TRBV12-3 or TRBV12-4 and TRBJ1-6; no clear D. V dropped 1 base and J dropped 8 bases, with 6 bases sitting between them. The CDR3 totals 13 residues. This CDR3 is CASSLGSDSPLHF. In DNA, the CDR3 is TGTGCCAGCAGTTTAGGTTCTGATTCACCCCTCCACTTT.

The gene calls are TRBV27 and TRBJ2-7; D may be TRBD2 (5 bases). The ends were cut back, 4 bases at V and 2 bases at J, with 12 bases in the middle. This CDR3 region has 14 residues. Germline loops: CDR1 MNHEY, CDR2 SMNVEV (reference sequence). The CDR3 DNA reads TGTGCCAGCAGTTCGACGGGAAAACCCTACGAGCAGTACTTC. This codes for CASSSTGKPYEQYF.

The rearrangement links TRBV9 to TRBJ1-2, with TRBD1 identical over 9 bases. The germline CDR1 and CDR2 sequences are SGDLS and YYNGEE. Losses at the gene ends were 4 bases for V and 5 bases for J; bases not matched to a gene: 6. The CDR3 is 14 amino acids. CDR3 nucleotide sequence: TGTGCCAGCAGCCAAGACAGGGGGACGTATGGCTACACCTTC. Its protein is CASSQDRGTYGYTF.

CDR3 amino acids: CASSRQRENEQFF. CDR3 sequence (DNA): TGTGCCAGCAGCCGACAGCGGGAGAATGAGCAGTTCTTC. This sequence joins TRBV7-2 and TRBJ2-1; 8 bases fit TRBD2. Trimming at V came to 5 bases and at J to 7 bases, leaving 4 bases not matched to a gene. CDR1 is SGHTA, CDR2 FQGNSA, per germline. This CDR3 is built from 13 residues.

There are a few counts of this clone. This chain connects TRBV18 to TRBJ1-1, with a possible D match to TRBD1 (5 bases). CDR1 and CDR2 (germline): KGHSH, LQKENI. The V end was cut by 5 bases, the J end by 1 base, with 11 bases between. CDR3 size: 14 residues. CDR3: CASSSGHPNTEAFF. DNA for the CDR3: TGTGCCAGCTCATCTGGACACCCGAACACTGAAGCTTTCTTT. The variable domain in full, with the rest retrieved from reference TRBV18 and TRBJ1-1, is NAGVMQNPRHLVRRRGQEARLRCSPMKGHSHVYWYRQLPEEGLKFMVYLQKENIIDESGMPKERFSAEFPKEGPSILRIQQVVRGDSAAYFCASSSGHPNTEAFFGQGTRLTVV.

The chain combines TRBV6-6 with TRBJ1-6; D possibly corresponds to TRBD1 (6 bases). The CDR3 consists of 17 residues. The ends were cut back, 5 bases at V and 8 bases at J, with 22 bases in the middle. CDR1 is MNHNY and CDR2 is SVGAGI in the germline V gene (reference sequence). The CDR3 here is CASSPTLNRVLYSPLHF. The CDR3 DNA sequence: TGTGCCAGCAGTCCTACCCTTAACAGGGTCCTGTATTCACCCCTCCACTTT.

The CDR3 loop is CASSLTSGTSTDTQYF. CDR3 bases: TGTGCCAGCAGCTTAACGAGCGGAACTAGCACAGATACGCAGTATTTT. This chain connects TRBV7-3 to TRBJ2-3, with D possibly matching TRBD2 (5 bases). The V gene lost 0 bases and the J gene lost 0 bases, with 10 bases spanning the gap. Germline CDR1 SGHTA, CDR2 FQGTGA. The CDR3 sequence is 16 residues long.

The chain is built from TRBV6-5 and TRBJ1-1; TRBD1 might be the D (6 bases). This CDR3 region has 14 residues. V was shortened by 7 bases and J by 5 bases, with 17 bases between the two germline ends. CDR1 MNHEY and CDR2 SVGAGI come from the germline V gene. DNA for the CDR3: TGTGCCAGCACCAAAGTCAACAGGGTTACTGAAGCTTTCTTT. As protein: CASTKVNRVTEAFF.

This clone was found once. The V gene is TRBV28, the J gene TRBJ1-6; D is possibly TRBD1 (5 bases). The CDR3 covers 14 residues. Trimming took 6 bases from V and 10 from J, leaving 16 bases between them. From germline, CDR1 is MDHEN and CDR2 SYDVKM. In DNA form, the CDR3 reads TGTGCCAGCAGCGGGGGAGGCGCGGGATCACCCCTCCACTTT. Translating gives CASSGGGAGSPLHF.

The chain uses TRBV18 and TRBJ1-1; no reliable D call. CDR1 is KGHSH and CDR2 is LQKENI in the germline V gene. V lost 3 bases to trimming and J lost 6 bases, with 14 bases between them. The CDR3 sequence is 14 residues long. Written as DNA, the CDR3 is TGTGCCAGCTCACCTCAAGGCGTGGGAGCTGAAGCTTTCTTT. This translates into CASSPQGVGAEAFF.

Remarks on this clone: One end of the junction does not line up with germline, which may come from a read error. The V gene is TRBV7-3, the J gene TRBJ2-6, with 7 bases lining up with TRBD1. The CDR3 runs 18 residues. CDR1 is SGHTA, CDR2 FQGTGA, per germline. CDR3 nucleotide sequence: TGTGCCAGCAGCGTAACACAGGGGAGAAGCTCTGGGGCCAACGTCCTGACTTTC. This sequence encodes CASSVTQGRSSGANVLTF.

The table lists this clone with a count of one. V usage is TRBV7-9 and J usage is TRBJ1-2; D gene uncertain. Trimming stripped 5 bases from V and 4 bases from J, with 14 bases between. This CDR3 has 14 residues. The germline gives CDR1 SEHNR, CDR2 FQNEAQ (reference sequence). The CDR3 here is CASSAEGGSYGYTF. Here the CDR3 DNA reads TGTGCCAGCAGCGCGGAGGGAGGTTCCTATGGCTACACCTTC.

The gene calls are TRBV15 and TRBJ2-3, with TRBD2 matching 12 bases. With V trimmed by 0 bases and J by 7 bases, 5 bases remained unmatched. Germline values: CDR1 LNHNV, CDR2 YYDKDF (reference sequence). The CDR3 consists of 16 residues. CDR3 sequence: CATSRDMTSGRNTQYF. The CDR3 DNA reads TGTGCCACCAGCAGAGATATGACTAGCGGGAGAAATACGCAGTATTTT.

The rearrangement uses TRBV2 and TRBJ2-3; TRBD2 matches at 7 bases. The ends lost 7 bases at V and 7 bases at J; junction bases unmatched: 11. Germline CDR1 is SNHLY and CDR2 is FYNNEI. The CDR3 is 14 amino acids. CDR3 in DNA: TGTGCCAGCAAGGGGATAGCGGGCCCTAATACGCAGTATTTT. This gives the protein CASKGIAGPNTQYF.

In its sample, this clone was seen a few times. The chain has TRBV28 and TRBJ2-6; D not certain. CDR1 MDHEN and CDR2 SYDVKM come from the germline V gene. V lost 6 bases and J lost 4, with 13 bases in between. The CDR3 extends over 15 amino acids. The CDR3 reads CASRRYSQGANVLTF. The CDR3 DNA is TGTGCCAGCAGACGCTACAGCCAGGGGGCCAACGTCCTGACTTTC. Full variable domain (rest looked up from reference TRBV28 and TRBJ2-6): DVKVTQSSRYLVKRTGEKVFLECVQDMDHENMFWYRQDPGLGLRLIYFSYDVKMKEKGDIPEGYSVSREKKERFSLILESASTNQTSMYLCASRRYSQGANVLTFGAGSRLTVL.